Listed below are T cell receptor beta chains from one sample, sequenced in a study of CD8+ T cells in alopecia areata. The protocol was immunoSEQ multiplex PCR, while the TCRdb copy is restricted to in-frame clones and leaves out a portion. The sample holds over 200,000 clones; about three fifths are singletons and the top ten take approximately 0.5%. This specimen was CD4+ T cells sorted from blood, taken at week 0. All receptors derive from a human donor with alopecia areata. Both conserved end residues are part of each CDR3. D genes are given only for firm matches. Clone size is stated in some rows and not others, as once, few, many or a class when expanded.

V	J	size	D	CDR3	DNA
TRBV7-2	TRBJ2-5	-	-	CASSFTRIETQYF	TGTGCCAGCAGCTTTACTAGGATCGAGACCCAGTACTTC
TRBV18	TRBJ1-1	-	-	CASSSQGSEAFF	TGTGCCAGCTCATCCCAGGGCTCTGAAGCTTTCTTT
TRBV5-1	TRBJ2-2	-	-	CASSLELAENTGELFF	TGCGCCAGCAGCTTGGAACTAGCAGAGAACACCGGGGAGCTGTTTTTT
TRBV14	TRBJ2-2	-	-	CASSQWLTGGTGELFF	TGTGCCAGCAGCCAATGGTTGACCGGAGGCACCGGGGAGCTGTTTTTT
TRBV10-2	TRBJ2-3	-	TRBD2	CASRLAGGPDTQYF	TGCGCCAGCAGACTAGCGGGGGGGCCAGATACGCAGTATTTT
TRBV30	TRBJ1-2	once	-	CAWEGDFYGYTF	TGTGCCTGGGAGGGGGACTTCTATGGCTACACCTTC
TRBV7-2	TRBJ1-1	-	-	CASSLAAGSNTEAFF	TGTGCCAGCAGCTTAGCGGCGGGTTCGAACACTGAAGCTTTCTTT
TRBV30	TRBJ1-1	few	-	CAWSVWRNTEAFF	TGTGCCTGGAGTGTATGGAGGAACACTGAAGCTTTCTTT
TRBV7-9	TRBJ1-2	-	-	CASSLFGSHGYTF	TGTGCCAGCAGCTTGTTCGGATCCCATGGCTACACCTTC
TRBV2	TRBJ2-3	-	-	CASSTKRVGADTQYF	TGTGCCAGCAGTACGAAGCGGGTCGGGGCAGATACGCAGTATTTT
TRBV7-9	TRBJ2-1	-	TRBD1	CASSLWGQGLSPEQFF	TGTGCCAGCAGCTTATGGGGACAGGGGCTATCCCCTGAGCAGTTCTTC
TRBV29-1	TRBJ1-2	-	-	CSVEGALGAGGYTF	TGCAGCGTTGAAGGTGCATTGGGGGCGGGTGGCTACACCTTC
TRBV19	TRBJ2-5	-	-	CASSPGTDYGTQYF	TGTGCCAGTAGTCCGGGGACCGACTATGGTACCCAGTACTTC
TRBV30	TRBJ1-6	few	-	CAWSVGSNSPLHF	TGTGCCTGGAGCGTTGGTTCTAATTCACCCCTCCACTTT
TRBV4-1	TRBJ2-3	-	-	CASSLAQGSGTDTQYF	TGCGCCAGCAGCCTAGCTCAGGGGAGTGGCACAGATACGCAGTATTTT
TRBV6-1	TRBJ2-4	-	TRBD2	CASSEGTSGRNIQYF	TGTGCCAGCAGTGAAGGGACTAGCGGGAGAAACATTCAGTACTTC
TRBV4-1	TRBJ2-5	few	-	CASSRGAGAGTFQETQYF	TGCGCCAGCAGCAGGGGCGCGGGGGCGGGAACATTCCAAGAGACCCAGTACTTC
TRBV2	TRBJ2-2	-	TRBD1	CAGRQGADTGELFF	TGTGCCGGACGACAGGGGGCGGACACCGGGGAGCTGTTTTTT
TRBV10-3	TRBJ2-3	-	TRBD1	CAISESIGQGPDTQYF	TGTGCCATCAGTGAATCGATAGGACAGGGGCCAGATACGCAGTATTTT
TRBV27	TRBJ2-1	-	-	CASSLPGFDEQFF	TGTGCCAGCAGTTTACCCGGTTTTGATGAGCAGTTCTTC
TRBV2	TRBJ1-6	-	TRBD1	CASMTGVRDSPLHF	TGTGCCAGCATGACAGGGGTCCGAGATTCACCCCTCCACTTT